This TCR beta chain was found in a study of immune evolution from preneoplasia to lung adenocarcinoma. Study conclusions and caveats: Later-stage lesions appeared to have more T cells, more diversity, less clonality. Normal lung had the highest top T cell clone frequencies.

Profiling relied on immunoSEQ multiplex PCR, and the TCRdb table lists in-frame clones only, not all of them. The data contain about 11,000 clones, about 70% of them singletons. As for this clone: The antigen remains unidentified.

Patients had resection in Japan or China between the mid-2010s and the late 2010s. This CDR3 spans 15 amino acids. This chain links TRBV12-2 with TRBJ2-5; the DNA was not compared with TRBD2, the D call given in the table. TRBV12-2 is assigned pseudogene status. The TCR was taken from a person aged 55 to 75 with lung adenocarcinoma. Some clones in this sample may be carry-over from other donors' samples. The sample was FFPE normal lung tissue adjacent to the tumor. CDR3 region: CASRLGTSGKETQYF. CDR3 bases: TGTGCAAGTCGCTTAGGAACTAGCGGGAAAGAGACCCAGTACTTC.